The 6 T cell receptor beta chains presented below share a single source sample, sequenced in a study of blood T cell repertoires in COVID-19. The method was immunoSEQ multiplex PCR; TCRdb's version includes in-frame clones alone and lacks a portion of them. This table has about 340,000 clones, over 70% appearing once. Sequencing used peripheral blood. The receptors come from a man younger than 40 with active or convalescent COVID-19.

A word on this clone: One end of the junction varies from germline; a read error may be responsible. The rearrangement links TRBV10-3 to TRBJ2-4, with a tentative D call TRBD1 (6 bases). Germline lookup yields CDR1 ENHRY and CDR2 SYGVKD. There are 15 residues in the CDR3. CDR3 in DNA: TGTGCCATCAGTGAGCCCGGACAGCTCTGGAACACTCAGTACTTC. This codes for CAISEPGQLWNTQYF.

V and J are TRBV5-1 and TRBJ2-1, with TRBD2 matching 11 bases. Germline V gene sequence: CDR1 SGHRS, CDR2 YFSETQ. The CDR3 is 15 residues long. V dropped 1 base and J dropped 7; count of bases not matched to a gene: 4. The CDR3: CASSLRLAGTNEQFF. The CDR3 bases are TGCGCCAGCAGCTTGAGACTAGCGGGGACGAATGAGCAGTTCTTC. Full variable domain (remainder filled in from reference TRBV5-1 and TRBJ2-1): KAGVTQTPRYLIKTRGQQVTLSCSPISGHRSVSWYQQTPGQGLQFLFEYFSETQRNKGNFPGRFSGRQFSNSRSEMNVSTLELGDSALYLCASSLRLAGTNEQFFGPGTRLTVL.

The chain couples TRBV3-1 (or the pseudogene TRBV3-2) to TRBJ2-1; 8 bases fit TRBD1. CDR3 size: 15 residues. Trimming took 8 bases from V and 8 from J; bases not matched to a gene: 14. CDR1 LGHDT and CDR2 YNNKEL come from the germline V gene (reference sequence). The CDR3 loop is CASATPGTGYHEQFF. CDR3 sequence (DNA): TGTGCCAGCGCGACCCCCGGGACAGGTTACCATGAGCAGTTCTTC.

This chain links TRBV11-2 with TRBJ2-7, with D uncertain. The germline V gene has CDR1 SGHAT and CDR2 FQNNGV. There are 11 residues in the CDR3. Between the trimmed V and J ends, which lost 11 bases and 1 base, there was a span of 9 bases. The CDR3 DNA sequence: TGTGCCCGCGTGCGATCCTACGAGCAGTACTTC. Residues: CARVRSYEQYF.

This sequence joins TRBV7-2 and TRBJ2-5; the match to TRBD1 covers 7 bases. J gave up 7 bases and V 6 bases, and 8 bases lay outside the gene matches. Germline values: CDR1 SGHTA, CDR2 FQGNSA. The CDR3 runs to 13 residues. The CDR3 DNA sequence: TGTGCCAGCAGGACAGGGTCAGGGGTGACCCAGTACTTC. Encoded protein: CASRTGSGVTQYF.

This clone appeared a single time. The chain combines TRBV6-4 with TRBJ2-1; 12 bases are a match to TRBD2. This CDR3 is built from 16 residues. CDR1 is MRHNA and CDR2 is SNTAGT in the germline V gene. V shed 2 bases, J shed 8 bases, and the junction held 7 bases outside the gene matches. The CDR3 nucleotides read TGTGCCAGCAGTGACGCTAGCGGGGGGGGCTTGGATGAGCAGTTCTTC. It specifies CASSDASGGGLDEQFF.